Listed below are T cell receptor beta chains from one sample, sequenced in a study of technical replicates of blood from several donors. TCRdb's copy holds only in-frame clones and misses some; the assay was immunoSEQ multiplex PCR. The repertoire holds 75,000 to 90,000 clones, 95% seen once, with under 0.35% in the top ten. Sample: T cells isolated from PBMCs. These receptors all stem from a human donor in good health. CDR3s include the opening cysteine and the closing phenylalanine or tryptophan. D genes are given only for firm matches. Where a row states a size, it is once, few, many or the class of an expanded clone; other rows omit it.

V gene: TRBV6-1
clone size: once
J gene: TRBJ2-7
D gene: TRBD2
CDR3 DNA: TGTGCCACCAAGGAGGGAATAGCGGGAGGCTACGAGCAGTACTTC
CDR3 protein: CATKEGIAGGYEQYF

V gene: TRBV19
clone size: -
J gene: TRBJ1-1
D gene: TRBD1
CDR3 DNA: TGTGCCAGCAACGTAGGGGGCCGGACTGAAGCTTTCTTT
CDR3 protein: CASNVGGRTEAFF

V gene: TRBV2
clone size: -
J gene: TRBJ1-5
D gene: -
CDR3 DNA: TGTGCCAGCAGTGGGACAGCAGATCAGCCCCAGCATTTT
CDR3 protein: CASSGTADQPQHF

V gene: TRBV4-3
clone size: once
J gene: TRBJ2-3
D gene: TRBD2
CDR3 DNA: TGCGCCAGCAGCCAAGCTGGGACTAGCGGAAGCACAGATACGCAGTATTTT
CDR3 protein: CASSQAGTSGSTDTQYF

V gene: TRBV18
clone size: -
J gene: TRBJ2-7
D gene: -
CDR3 DNA: TGTGCCAGCTCACTAGCGGACGAGCAGTACTTC
CDR3 protein: CASSLADEQYF

V gene: TRBV10-3
clone size: once
J gene: TRBJ1-1
D gene: -
CDR3 DNA: TGTGCCATCGGAAGGGACTCTTTCACTGAAGCTTTCTTT
CDR3 protein: CAIGRDSFTEAFF

V gene: TRBV19
clone size: -
J gene: TRBJ2-1
D gene: TRBD2
CDR3 DNA: TGTGCCAGTAGCAGCGGGAGGGCGGGCTACAATGAGCAGTTCTTC
CDR3 protein: CASSSGRAGYNEQFF

V gene: TRBV4-1
clone size: -
J gene: TRBJ2-7
D gene: -
CDR3 DNA: TGCGCCAGCAGCCAATTCCCAGGCCGGATGGAATACGAGCAGTACTTC
CDR3 protein: CASSQFPGRMEYEQYF

V gene: TRBV30
clone size: -
J gene: TRBJ1-5
D gene: TRBD1
CDR3 DNA: TGTGCCTGGAACGGACAGGGCTTTAGAGGCAATCAGCCCCAGCATTTT
CDR3 protein: CAWNGQGFRGNQPQHF

V gene: TRBV5-8
clone size: -
J gene: TRBJ2-7
D gene: TRBD1
CDR3 DNA: TGTGCCAGCACCCTGTTGGGTGTGGACAGGGCTTACGAGCAGTACTTC
CDR3 protein: CASTLLGVDRAYEQYF

V gene: TRBV6-1
clone size: few
J gene: TRBJ2-6
D gene: TRBD1
CDR3 DNA: TGTGCCAGCAGTGCACAGGGGGCTGGGGCCAACGTCCTGACTTTC
CDR3 protein: CASSAQGAGANVLTF

V gene: TRBV5-8
clone size: -
J gene: TRBJ2-7
D gene: -
CDR3 DNA: TGTGCCAGCACCACATGGACAGCCTACGAGCAGTACTTC
CDR3 protein: CASTTWTAYEQYF

V gene: TRBV6-4
clone size: few
J gene: TRBJ2-1
D gene: -
CDR3 DNA: TGTGCCAGCAGTGTTATAGGTGGGAGTACGTACAATGAGCAGTTCTTC
CDR3 protein: CASSVIGGSTYNEQFF

V gene: TRBV28
clone size: -
J gene: TRBJ2-2
D gene: TRBD2
CDR3 DNA: TGTGCCAGCAGCCCTGGACTAGTCGGGGAGCTGTTTTTT
CDR3 protein: CASSPGLVGELFF

V gene: TRBV19
clone size: -
J gene: TRBJ2-7
D gene: -
CDR3 DNA: TGTGCCAGTAAGGGACACTACTACGAGCAGTACTTC
CDR3 protein: CASKGHYYEQYF

V gene: TRBV6-4
clone size: few
J gene: TRBJ1-1
D gene: -
CDR3 DNA: TGTGCCAGCAGTGCCTCCGTGAACACTGAAGCTTTCTTT
CDR3 protein: CASSASVNTEAFF

V gene: TRBV19
clone size: -
J gene: TRBJ2-7
D gene: TRBD1
CDR3 DNA: TGTGCCAGTAGTGCCGACAGGGACCAATACGAGCAGTACTTC
CDR3 protein: CASSADRDQYEQYF

V gene: TRBV13
clone size: -
J gene: TRBJ2-7
D gene: -
CDR3 DNA: TGTGCCAGCAGCTTCGGAGGTCCCGGGACTCCCAACGAGCAGTACTTC
CDR3 protein: CASSFGGPGTPNEQYF

V gene: TRBV15
clone size: -
J gene: TRBJ2-7
D gene: -
CDR3 DNA: TGTGCCACCGCCCGGGACTGGCTCTACGAGCAGTACTTC
CDR3 protein: CATARDWLYEQYF

V gene: TRBV7-6
clone size: -
J gene: TRBJ2-7
D gene: TRBD1
CDR3 DNA: TGTGCCAGCAGCTCGCAGGGGGCGGTCAACGAGCAGTACTTC
CDR3 protein: CASSSQGAVNEQYF

V gene: TRBV6-5
clone size: -
J gene: TRBJ1-5
D gene: -
CDR3 DNA: TGTGCCAGCAGTTACTCGGGGGGGAAGAGTCAGCCCCAGCATTTT
CDR3 protein: CASSYSGGKSQPQHF

V gene: TRBV21-1
clone size: -
J gene: TRBJ2-3
D gene: -
CDR3 DNA: TGTGCCAGCAGCAATCTTGGTAGCGGGAGCACAGATACGCAGTATTTT
CDR3 protein: CASSNLGSGSTDTQYF

V gene: TRBV19
clone size: -
J gene: TRBJ2-1
D gene: TRBD1
CDR3 DNA: TGTGCCAGTAGTCCACACAGGGGTTGGGCGGATGAGCAGTTCTTC
CDR3 protein: CASSPHRGWADEQFF

V gene: TRBV28
clone size: -
J gene: TRBJ2-7
D gene: -
CDR3 DNA: TGTGCCAGCAGTTACCTACAGCTACAGTACTTC
CDR3 protein: CASSYLQLQYF

V gene: TRBV9
clone size: -
J gene: TRBJ2-7
D gene: -
CDR3 DNA: TGTGCCAGCAGCGCACAGGGTATTTCTCACGAGCAGTACTTC
CDR3 protein: CASSAQGISHEQYF

V gene: TRBV7-9
clone size: -
J gene: TRBJ1-4
D gene: -
CDR3 DNA: TGTGCCAGCAGCCCGGACAGATATGAAAAACTGTTTTTT
CDR3 protein: CASSPDRYEKLFF

V gene: TRBV27
clone size: -
J gene: TRBJ1-5
D gene: TRBD1
CDR3 DNA: TGTGCCAGCAGAAGTAGGGACAGCTATCAGCCCCAGCATTTT
CDR3 protein: CASRSRDSYQPQHF

V gene: TRBV18
clone size: -
J gene: TRBJ1-5
D gene: TRBD1
CDR3 DNA: TGTGCCAGCTCACCAAGGGACAGGGGGCCGTTTAGAGGCAATCAGCCCCAGCATTTT
CDR3 protein: CASSPRDRGPFRGNQPQHF

V gene: TRBV6-5
clone size: -
J gene: TRBJ2-7
D gene: TRBD1
CDR3 DNA: TGTGCCAGCAGATCCCCGGGACAGGGGGTTTACGAGCAGTACTTC
CDR3 protein: CASRSPGQGVYEQYF

V gene: TRBV5-6
clone size: -
J gene: TRBJ2-5
D gene: TRBD2
CDR3 DNA: TGTGCCAGCAGCTTGAAGGGTGGGGGGGGAGAGACCCAGTACTTC
CDR3 protein: CASSLKGGGGETQYF

V gene: TRBV9
clone size: -
J gene: TRBJ2-1
D gene: -
CDR3 DNA: TGTGCCAGCAGCGTAGGGGGCCTCGAGCAGTTCTTC
CDR3 protein: CASSVGGLEQFF

V gene: TRBV19
clone size: -
J gene: TRBJ2-7
D gene: -
CDR3 DNA: TGTGCCAGTAGTCACCGGGACTTTTACGAGCAGTACTTC
CDR3 protein: CASSHRDFYEQYF

V gene: TRBV11-3
clone size: -
J gene: TRBJ1-4
D gene: -
CDR3 DNA: TGTGCCAGCAGCTTAGGGGGCCCCACTAATGAAAAACTGTTTTTT
CDR3 protein: CASSLGGPTNEKLFF

V gene: TRBV11-2
clone size: -
J gene: TRBJ2-5
D gene: -
CDR3 DNA: TGTGCCAGCAGCTTAGATCTGGGCTTAACCGAGACCCAGTACTTC
CDR3 protein: CASSLDLGLTETQYF

V gene: TRBV18
clone size: -
J gene: TRBJ1-1
D gene: -
CDR3 DNA: TGTGCCAGCTCCCCAACGCAGGGGCTCAACACTGAAGCTTTCTTT
CDR3 protein: CASSPTQGLNTEAFF

V gene: TRBV5-1
clone size: once
J gene: TRBJ2-7
D gene: TRBD1
CDR3 DNA: TGCGCCAGCAGCACTCGACAGGGCTCTTCCTACGAGCAGTACTTC
CDR3 protein: CASSTRQGSSYEQYF

V gene: TRBV21-1
clone size: -
J gene: TRBJ1-1
D gene: -
CDR3 DNA: TGTGCCAGCAGCAAAGGCCAGACAGGGGCGACCACTGAAGCTTTCTTT
CDR3 protein: CASSKGQTGATTEAFF

V gene: TRBV7-3
clone size: -
J gene: TRBJ2-2
D gene: -
CDR3 DNA: TGTGCCAGCAGCTCCCCGCCGGGAAACACCGGGGAGCTGTTTTTT
CDR3 protein: CASSSPPGNTGELFF

V gene: TRBV6-5
clone size: -
J gene: TRBJ1-1
D gene: -
CDR3 DNA: TGTGCCAGCCAGCGAGGGGGACGGGGTGAAGCTTTCTTT
CDR3 protein: CASQRGGRGEAFF

V gene: TRBV7-2
clone size: -
J gene: TRBJ2-2
D gene: TRBD2
CDR3 DNA: TGTGCCAGCAGCTTAGTTAGCGGGAAGAACACCGGGGAGCTGTTTTTT
CDR3 protein: CASSLVSGKNTGELFF

V gene: TRBV7-9
clone size: -
J gene: TRBJ2-4
D gene: TRBD2
CDR3 DNA: TGTGCCAGCAGCTCTCATGAGACTAGCGGGAGATCCAAAAACATTCAGTACTTC
CDR3 protein: CASSSHETSGRSKNIQYF

V gene: TRBV10-3
clone size: once
J gene: TRBJ2-1
D gene: TRBD2
CDR3 DNA: TGTGCCATCAGTACCAATAACCTAGCGGGAGGGAACAATGAGCAGTTCTTC
CDR3 protein: CAISTNNLAGGNNEQFF

V gene: TRBV6-4
clone size: -
J gene: TRBJ2-3
D gene: TRBD2
CDR3 DNA: TGTGCCAGCAGTGACCGGACTAGCGGGATAGATACGCAGTATTTT
CDR3 protein: CASSDRTSGIDTQYF